This T cell receptor (beta chain) emerged from a study of early T cells in non-severe SARS-CoV-2 infection. The CDR3 extends over 14 amino acids. Trimming pared 1 base from V and 6 bases from J, leaving 12 bases between. TCRdb fed the 5' RACE reads into MiXCR, producing one record per CDR3 protein. The sample lists tens of thousands of distinct CDR3 sequences, around an eighth occurring once. This clonotype was found many times. The sequence was obtained from an adult who was a healthcare worker with PCR-confirmed SARS-CoV-2 infection or an uninfected control (not recorded which). Sequenced input: whole blood. The chain employs TRBV12-3 or TRBV12-4 and TRBJ1-2; D may be TRBD1 (6 bases). The CDR3 DNA reads as TGTGCCAGCAGTTTAGGTTACAGGGTGAATGGCTACACCTTC. Its protein product is CASSLGYRVNGYTF.